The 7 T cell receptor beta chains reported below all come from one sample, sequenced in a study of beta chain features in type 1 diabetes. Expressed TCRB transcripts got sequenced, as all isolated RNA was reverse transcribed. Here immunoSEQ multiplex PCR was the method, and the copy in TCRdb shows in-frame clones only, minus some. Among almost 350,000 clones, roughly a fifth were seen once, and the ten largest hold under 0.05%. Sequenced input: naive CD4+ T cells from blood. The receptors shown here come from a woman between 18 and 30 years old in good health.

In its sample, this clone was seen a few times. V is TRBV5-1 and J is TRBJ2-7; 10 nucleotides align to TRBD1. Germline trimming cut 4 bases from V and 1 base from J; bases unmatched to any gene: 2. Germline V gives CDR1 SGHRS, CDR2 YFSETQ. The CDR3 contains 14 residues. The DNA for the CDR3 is TGCGCCAGCAGCCGGGACAGGGGTTCCTACGAGCAGTACTTC. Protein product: CASSRDRGSYEQYF.

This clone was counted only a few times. In DNA, the CDR3 is TGTGCCAGCAGCTCTAGCGATGGGAAGACCCAGTACTTC. This codes for CASSSSDGKTQYF. V gene TRBV5-5 combines with J gene TRBJ2-5; possibly TRBD2 for D (6 bases). Germline V gives CDR1 SGHKS, CDR2 YYEKEE (reference sequence). V gave up 3 bases and J gave up 6 bases, with 12 bases separating them. This CDR3 has 13 residues.

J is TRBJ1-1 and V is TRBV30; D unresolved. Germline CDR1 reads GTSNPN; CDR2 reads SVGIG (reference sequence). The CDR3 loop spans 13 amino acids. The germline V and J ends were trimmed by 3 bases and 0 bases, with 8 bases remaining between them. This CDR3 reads CAWSRGMNTEAFF. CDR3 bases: TGTGCCTGGAGCCGCGGAATGAACACTGAAGCTTTCTTT.

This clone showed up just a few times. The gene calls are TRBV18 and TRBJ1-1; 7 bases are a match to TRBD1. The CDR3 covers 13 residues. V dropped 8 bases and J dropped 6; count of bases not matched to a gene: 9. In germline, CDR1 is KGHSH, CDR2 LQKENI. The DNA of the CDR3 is TGTGCCAGCGCTAAAGGGGGCACGCCTGAAGCTTTCTTT. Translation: CASAKGGTPEAFF.

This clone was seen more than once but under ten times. In DNA, the CDR3 is TGTGCCAGCCGCCGAGAACAGGCAACCTACAATGAGCAGTTCTTC. Residues: CASRREQATYNEQFF. V is TRBV7-2 and J is TRBJ2-1; tentative D call: TRBD1 (5 bases). This CDR3 is built from 15 residues. Germline CDR1 is SGHTA and CDR2 is FQGNSA. Trimming took 8 bases from V and 2 from J, leaving 16 bases between them.

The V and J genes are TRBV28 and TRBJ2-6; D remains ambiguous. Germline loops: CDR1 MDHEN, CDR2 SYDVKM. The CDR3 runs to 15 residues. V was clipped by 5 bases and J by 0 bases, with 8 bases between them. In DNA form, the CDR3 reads TGTGCCAGCAGTCCCCTACGCTCTGGGGCCAACGTCCTGACTTTC. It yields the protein CASSPLRSGANVLTF.

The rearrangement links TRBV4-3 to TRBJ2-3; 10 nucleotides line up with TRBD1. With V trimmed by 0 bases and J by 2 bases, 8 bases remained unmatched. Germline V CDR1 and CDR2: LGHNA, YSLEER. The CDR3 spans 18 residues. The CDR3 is CASSQDEGTGAVTDTQYF. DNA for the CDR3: TGCGCCAGCAGCCAAGATGAAGGGACAGGGGCAGTCACAGATACGCAGTATTTT.